Listed below are T cell receptor beta chains from one sample, sequenced in a study of cytomegalovirus exposure and HLA in healthy donors. Sequencing was performed with immunoSEQ multiplex PCR; in TCRdb, only in-frame clones are kept and a portion is missing. The sample shows roughly 110,000 clones, less than 80% of them seen only once. What was sequenced was PBMCs. These receptors all stem from a woman aged 30 to 39 in good health and CMV-seronegative. CDR3s include the opening cysteine and the closing phenylalanine or tryptophan. Fields, in order: clone size, J gene, V gene, D gene, CDR3 DNA, CDR3 protein. A D gene is named only where the DNA matches it firmly. Where a row states a size, it is once, few, many or the class of an expanded clone; other rows omit it.

>NA|TRBJ1-3|TRBV9|TRBD1
TGTGCCAGCAGTGCGGACAGGCCTGGAAACACCATATATTTT
CASSADRPGNTIYF
>NA|TRBJ2-1|TRBV4-1|NA
TGCGCCAGCAGCCAGAGCCCGACGGGCAGGGGCTTTTACAATGAGCAGTTCTTC
CASSQSPTGRGFYNEQFF
>NA|TRBJ2-1|TRBV7-3|NA
TGTGCCAGCAGCTTATCCTCAGGGGCCCCCGGTGAGCAGTTCTTC
CASSLSSGAPGEQFF
>NA|TRBJ2-1|TRBV6-5|TRBD2
TGTGCCAGCAGTTCGACTAGCGGGAGCAATGAGCAGTTCTTC
CASSSTSGSNEQFF
>NA|TRBJ2-7|TRBV28|TRBD2
TGTGCCAGCAGTTCCCAGGGAGGGAGCTCCTACGAGCAGTACTTC
CASSSQGGSSYEQYF
>NA|TRBJ2-1|TRBV29-1|TRBD2
TGCAGCGTTGAATCCTTAGCGGGCACCTACAATGAGCAGTTCTTC
CSVESLAGTYNEQFF
>NA|TRBJ2-3|TRBV2|NA
TGTGCCAGCAGTGCGGGGTACACAGATACGCAGTATTTT
CASSAGYTDTQYF
>NA|TRBJ2-7|TRBV21-1|NA
TGTGCCAGCAGCAAAGGTCAGCGGGAGGGCTTTGAGATTCGGGAGCAGTACTTC
CASSKGQREGFEIREQYF
>NA|TRBJ2-1|TRBV21-1|NA
TGTGCCAGCAGCAAACAACGGGCTAGCGGGAGGTCGTATGAGCAGTTCTTC
CASSKQRASGRSYEQFF
>NA|TRBJ1-6|TRBV7-9|NA
TGTGCCAGCAGCTTAGGGATTAGTTCGGGGGGCAGTTCACCCCTCCACTTT
CASSLGISSGGSSPLHF
>NA|TRBJ2-7|TRBV27|NA
TGTGCCAGCAAACCGATGCCCCAGGGATCCTACGAGCAGTACTTC
CASKPMPQGSYEQYF
>few|TRBJ1-2|TRBV19|NA
TGTGCCAGTAGTATAACAACGAAAATCTATGGCTACACCTTC
CASSITTKIYGYTF
>NA|TRBJ1-6|TRBV28|NA
TGTGCCAGCAGTTTCGGGGGGGCAGAAAATTCACCCCTCCACTTT
CASSFGGAENSPLHF
>few|TRBJ1-4|TRBV6-1|NA
TGTGCCAGCAGCTATTTAACTGCAGAAAAACTGTTTTTT
CASSYLTAEKLFF
>NA|TRBJ2-2|TRBV6-1|NA
TGTGCCAGCAGTGAAGGGGCGGGCAGGCTCACCGGGGAGCTGTTTTTT
CASSEGAGRLTGELFF
>few|TRBJ1-3|TRBV6-1|NA
TGTGCCAGCAGTTTCGAGGCACACTCTGGAAACACCATATATTTT
CASSFEAHSGNTIYF
>NA|TRBJ1-2|TRBV5-8|TRBD1
TGTGCCAGCGGGGACAGGGTCTTTGGCTACACCTTC
CASGDRVFGYTF
>few|TRBJ1-5|TRBV4-1|NA
TGCGCCAGCAGCCAAGATGGAGTGGCGGGGGATCAGCCCCAGCATTTT
CASSQDGVAGDQPQHF
>NA|TRBJ1-1|TRBV5-4|TRBD1
TGTGCCAGCAGCCAGGACAGGGATGACACTGAAGCTTTCTTT
CASSQDRDDTEAFF
>NA|TRBJ2-5|TRBV11-1|TRBD1
TGTGCCAGCAGCTCGGACAGGGGTTTGCGGGAGACCCAGTACTTC
CASSSDRGLRETQYF
>NA|TRBJ2-1|TRBV7-9|NA
TGTGCCAGCAGCCCCCCTCGCCAGATCTCCTACAATGAGCAGTTCTTC
CASSPPRQISYNEQFF
>NA|TRBJ1-1|TRBV14|NA
TGTGCCAGCAGCCAGCGCCTTGAAGCTTTCTTT
CASSQRLEAFF
>few|TRBJ2-3|TRBV10-3|TRBD2
TGTGCCATCAGTGAAGGTCCCTCTGCGGGGGCAGATACGCAGTATTTT
CAISEGPSAGADTQYF
>NA|TRBJ1-1|TRBV7-9|NA
TGTGCCAGCAGCTTAAGCCTTTGGCCAGGGTCCCCCACTGAAGCTTTCTTT
CASSLSLWPGSPTEAFF
>few|TRBJ2-1|TRBV7-8|TRBD1
TGTGCCAGCAGCTCCATAACAGGGGCCAACTACAATGAGCAGTTCTTC
CASSSITGANYNEQFF
>NA|TRBJ2-3|TRBV18|TRBD2
TGTGCCAGCCGACCGGGACTAGCGGGTGTTAGCACAGATACGCAGTATTTT
CASRPGLAGVSTDTQYF
>NA|TRBJ1-1|TRBV19|NA
TGTGCCAGTAGTATGTGGAGCACTGAAGCTTTCTTT
CASSMWSTEAFF
>NA|TRBJ1-1|TRBV30|TRBD1
TGTGCCTGGAGGCCCAACAGGGGAGGAGGGCCTATGAACACTGAAGCTTTCTTT
CAWRPNRGGGPMNTEAFF
>NA|TRBJ2-7|TRBV7-9|TRBD2
TGTGCCAGCAGCGTTAGCGGGAGAATCTACGAGCAGTACTTC
CASSVSGRIYEQYF
>NA|TRBJ2-3|TRBV10-3|TRBD2
TGTGCCACCAGAGGACTAGCGGGAACAGATACGCAGTATTTT
CATRGLAGTDTQYF
>NA|TRBJ1-2|TRBV5-1|NA
TGCGCCAGCAGCAGGATTCAGGCAGAGTATGGCTACACCTTC
CASSRIQAEYGYTF
>NA|TRBJ1-1|TRBV6-5|TRBD1
TGTGCCAGCAGACTCCCGGGACAGAGTTTCGAAGCTTTCTTT
CASRLPGQSFEAFF
>NA|TRBJ2-2|TRBV9|TRBD1
TGTGCCAGCAGCGTAGCAAGACAGGGGGCGGTCACCGGGGAGCTGTTTTTT
CASSVARQGAVTGELFF
>NA|TRBJ2-7|TRBV5-1|NA
TGCGCCAGCAGCGACACCTACGAGCAGTACTTC
CASSDTYEQYF
>NA|TRBJ1-1|TRBV19|NA
TGTGCCAGTAGTATAGTTGCTGCTAGGAACACTGAAGCTTTCTTT
CASSIVAARNTEAFF
>NA|TRBJ1-4|TRBV7-8|TRBD1
TGTGCCAGCAGGGCGGACAGGGTTTCAAGAAAACTGTTTTTT
CASRADRVSRKLFF
>NA|TRBJ2-7|TRBV2|TRBD1
TGTGCCACCGGGGACAGGGGCTACGAGCAGTACTTC
CATGDRGYEQYF
>NA|TRBJ2-7|TRBV6-1|TRBD2
TGTGCCAGCAGTGAAGCGGGACTAGTGCGGACGTCCTACGAGCAGTACTTC
CASSEAGLVRTSYEQYF
>NA|TRBJ1-1|TRBV6-6|NA
TGTGCCAGCAGTGGGCTACTAGGGACTGAAGCTTTCTTT
CASSGLLGTEAFF
>few|TRBJ1-1|TRBV5-1|TRBD1
TGCGCCAGCAGCTTGGTACAGGGGGAGGGGAACACTGAAGCTTTCTTT
CASSLVQGEGNTEAFF
>NA|TRBJ1-4|TRBV11-2|TRBD1
TGTGCCAGCAGCCTCCAACAGGGGAATGAAAAACTGTTTTTT
CASSLQQGNEKLFF
>few|TRBJ2-2|TRBV7-9|NA
TGTGCCAGCAGCTTAATATCCGGGTACACCGGGGAGCTGTTTTTT
CASSLISGYTGELFF
>NA|TRBJ1-1|TRBV5-4|NA
TGTGCCAGCACCTTGATCCAGGGGAACACTGAAGCTTTCTTT
CASTLIQGNTEAFF
>NA|TRBJ2-1|TRBV27|TRBD2
TGTGCCAGCAGTTTATCTGGGACTAGCGGTTACAATGAGCAGTTCTTC
CASSLSGTSGYNEQFF
>few|TRBJ2-2|TRBV19|TRBD2
TGTGCCAGTAGTCCTCAACTAGCGGGAGGAACCACCGGGGAGCTGTTTTTT
CASSPQLAGGTTGELFF
>few|TRBJ2-1|TRBV9|NA
TGTGCCAGCCAGGGGTTACTTGGTGAGCAGTTCTTC
CASQGLLGEQFF
>NA|TRBJ1-4|TRBV7-2|NA
TGTGCCAGCAGCTTAGGGGGGGGATTGAGGAAACTGTTTTTT
CASSLGGGLRKLFF
>NA|TRBJ1-4|TRBV5-4|NA
TGTGCCAGCTTCTCCCTCGAGGGCCCTAATGAAAAACTGTTTTTT
CASFSLEGPNEKLFF
>once|TRBJ2-2|TRBV5-1|NA
TGCGCCAGCAGCTTAGCTCCGGGACTCGAGAACACCGGGGAGCTGTTTTTT
CASSLAPGLENTGELFF
>NA|TRBJ2-6|TRBV19|NA
TGTGCCAGTAGGGGAAGTAATGCGGGCCGGGCCAACGTCCTGACTTTC
CASRGSNAGRANVLTF
>few|TRBJ2-5|TRBV30|NA
TGTGCCTGGAGTCGTTTGCGGACTAGAGGGGGCCAAGAGACCCAGTACTTC
CAWSRLRTRGGQETQYF
>few|TRBJ2-4|TRBV30|NA
TGTGCCTGGAGTGTACTTGGTCCGATAGCCAAAAACATTCAGTACTTC
CAWSVLGPIAKNIQYF
>NA|TRBJ1-1|TRBV28|TRBD1
TGTGCCAGCAGTACTATGGACAGGGCAAGGTGGGCTTTCTTT
CASSTMDRARWAFF
>NA|TRBJ2-2|TRBV28|NA
TGTGCCAGCGTTGGTCTAGCGTTTTCGCCCGACACCGGGGAGCTGTTTTTT
CASVGLAFSPDTGELFF
>NA|TRBJ2-1|TRBV4-1|TRBD2
TGCGCCAGCAGCCAGTGGGGGACTAGCGGGAGGGCCAACCTTTACAATGAGCAGTTCTTC
CASSQWGTSGRANLYNEQFF
>NA|TRBJ2-7|TRBV9|NA
TGTGCCAGCAGCGTAGGGGACAACGGGAACGAGCAGTACTTC
CASSVGDNGNEQYF